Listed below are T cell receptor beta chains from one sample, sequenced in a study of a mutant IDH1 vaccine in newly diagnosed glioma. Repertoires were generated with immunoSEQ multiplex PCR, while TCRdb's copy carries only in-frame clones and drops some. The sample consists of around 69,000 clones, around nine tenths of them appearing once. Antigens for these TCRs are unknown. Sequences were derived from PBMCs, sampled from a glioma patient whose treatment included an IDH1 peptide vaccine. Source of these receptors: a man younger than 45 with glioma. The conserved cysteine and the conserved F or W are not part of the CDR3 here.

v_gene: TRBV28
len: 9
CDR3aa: ASSSPYEQY

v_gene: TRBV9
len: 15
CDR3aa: ASSVGVAGGGQETQY

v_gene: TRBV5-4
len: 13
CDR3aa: ASSIQGGGNTEAF

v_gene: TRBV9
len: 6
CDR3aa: ASYGYT

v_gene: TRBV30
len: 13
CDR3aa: AGPRREGSTGELF

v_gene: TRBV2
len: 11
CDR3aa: ASSGQGNTEAF

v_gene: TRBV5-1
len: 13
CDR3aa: ASRDNVGQGVGYT

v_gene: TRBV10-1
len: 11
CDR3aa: ATAEGVNDEQF

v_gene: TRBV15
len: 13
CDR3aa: ATSRFASGSYEQY

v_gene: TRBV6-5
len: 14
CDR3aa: ASSYSTGHRNYEQY

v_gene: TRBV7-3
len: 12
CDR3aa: ASSLAPYTDTQY

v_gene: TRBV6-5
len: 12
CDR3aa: ASSYDSGTGELF

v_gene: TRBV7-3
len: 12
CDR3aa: ASSLTGRLDTQY

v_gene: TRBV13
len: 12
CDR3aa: ASSPNYRNEKLF

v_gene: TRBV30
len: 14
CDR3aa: AWSPRDRGYNTEAF

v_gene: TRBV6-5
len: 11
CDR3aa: ASKPGKWGPQH

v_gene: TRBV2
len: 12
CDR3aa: ASSSDRGGSPLH

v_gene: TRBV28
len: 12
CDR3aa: ASSPLAYQETQY

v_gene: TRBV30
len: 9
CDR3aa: AWSTGNGYT

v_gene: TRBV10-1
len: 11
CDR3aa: ASSEDSLREQY

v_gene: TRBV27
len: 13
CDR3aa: ASRSTGNSNQPQH

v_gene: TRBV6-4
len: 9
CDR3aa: ASSGIDTQY

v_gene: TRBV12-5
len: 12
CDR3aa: ASGLGGKTNGYT

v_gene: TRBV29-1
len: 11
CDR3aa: SVEDERVDEQF

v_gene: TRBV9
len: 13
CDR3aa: ASSQGLEVWHGYT

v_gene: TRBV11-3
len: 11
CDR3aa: ASSRNRGNTIY

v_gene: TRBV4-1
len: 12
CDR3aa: ASSRYLLSTEAF

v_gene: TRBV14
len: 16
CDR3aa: ASSQYVTIQSPYTEAF

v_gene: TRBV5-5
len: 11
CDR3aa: ASSSGPRETQY

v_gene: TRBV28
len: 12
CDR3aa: ASSSSLHTDTQY

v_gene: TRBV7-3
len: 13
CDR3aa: ASSLAGAHTGELF

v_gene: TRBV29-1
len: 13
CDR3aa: SASGTGGGTDTQY

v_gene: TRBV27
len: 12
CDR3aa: ASSQGSMNTEAF

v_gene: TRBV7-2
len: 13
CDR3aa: ASSSYLTGGSPQH

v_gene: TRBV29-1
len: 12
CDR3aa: SVSRDRDTGELF

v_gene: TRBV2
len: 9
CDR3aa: ASSGFPEAF

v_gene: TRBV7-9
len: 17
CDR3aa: ASSLGTSGGLSSYNEQF

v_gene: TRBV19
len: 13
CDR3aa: ASSLPIASPDTQY

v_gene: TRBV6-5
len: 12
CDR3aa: ASRHFTGDYGYT

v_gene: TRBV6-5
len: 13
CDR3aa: ASSPPSGSTDTQY